The clone carrying this T cell receptor (beta chain) appeared a single time. The CDR3 has 15 residues. Per germline, CDR1 SGHDT and CDR2 YYEEEE. V lost 1 base and J lost 2, with 13 bases in between. The sample is drawn from a study of cytomegalovirus exposure and HLA in healthy donors. The PCR had 60 Vbeta and 13 Jbeta primers. Sequencing used immunoSEQ multiplex PCR; TCRdb keeps in-frame clones, though not all of them. This table holds 150,000 to 200,000 clones, around four fifths found once. V usage is TRBV5-6 and J usage is TRBJ2-7; perhaps TRBD1 as D (6 bases). The TCR comes from a woman in her thirties in good health and CMV-seronegative. The source material was PBMCs. Here the CDR3 DNA reads TGTGCCAGCAGCTTGAGGCCGGGACATGCCTACGAGCAGTACTTC. Protein sequence: CASSLRPGHAYEQYF. The variable domain in full, completed from reference TRBV5-6 and TRBJ2-7, reads DAGVTQSPTHLIKTRGQQVTLRCSPKSGHDTVSWYQQALGQGPQFIFQYYEEEERQRGNFPDRFSGHQFPNYSSELNVNALLLGDSALYLCASSLRPGHAYEQYFGPGTRLTVT.